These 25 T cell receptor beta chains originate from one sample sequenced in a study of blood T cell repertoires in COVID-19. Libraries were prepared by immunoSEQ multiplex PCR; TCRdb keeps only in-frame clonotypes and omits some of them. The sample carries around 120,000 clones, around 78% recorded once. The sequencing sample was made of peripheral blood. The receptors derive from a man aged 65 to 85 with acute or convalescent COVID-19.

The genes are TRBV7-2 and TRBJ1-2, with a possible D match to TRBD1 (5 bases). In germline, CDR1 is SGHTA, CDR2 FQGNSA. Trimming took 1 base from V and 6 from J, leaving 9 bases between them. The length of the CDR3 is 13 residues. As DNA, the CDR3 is TGTGCCAGCAGCTTAGGGGGCAGGGATGGCTACACCTTC. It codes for CASSLGGRDGYTF.

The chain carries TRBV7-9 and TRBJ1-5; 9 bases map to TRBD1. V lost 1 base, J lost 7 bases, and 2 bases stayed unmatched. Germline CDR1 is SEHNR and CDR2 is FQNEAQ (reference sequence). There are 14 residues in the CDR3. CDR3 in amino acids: CASSLGQGGQPQHF. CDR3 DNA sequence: TGTGCCAGCAGCTTAGGACAGGGGGGCCAGCCCCAGCATTTT.

CDR3 nucleotide sequence: TGTGCCAGCAGCCCACGACAGGGGGCCTACAATGAGCAGTTCTTC. Protein: CASSPRQGAYNEQFF. The chain employs TRBV11-3 and TRBJ2-1, with 9 bases lining up with TRBD1. This CDR3 has 15 residues. Germline V CDR1 and CDR2: SGHNT, YENEEA. V shed 5 bases, J shed 2 bases, and the junction held 4 bases outside the gene matches.

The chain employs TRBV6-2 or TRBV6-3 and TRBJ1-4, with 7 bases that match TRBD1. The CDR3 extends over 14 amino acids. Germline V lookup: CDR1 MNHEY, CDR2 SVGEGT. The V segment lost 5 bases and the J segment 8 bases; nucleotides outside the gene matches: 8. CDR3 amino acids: CASSEGQMIEKLFF. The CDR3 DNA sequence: TGTGCCAGCAGTGAGGGACAGATGATCGAAAAACTGTTTTTT.

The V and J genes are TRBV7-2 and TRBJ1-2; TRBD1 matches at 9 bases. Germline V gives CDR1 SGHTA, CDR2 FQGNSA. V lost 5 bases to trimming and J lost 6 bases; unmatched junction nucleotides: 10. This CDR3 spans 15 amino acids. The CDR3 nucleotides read TGTGCCAGCAGCCAACAAGGGACAGGGTCAAATGGCTACACCTTC. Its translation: CASSQQGTGSNGYTF.

In DNA form, the CDR3 reads TGTGCCAGCAGTCGACAGTTGCGGCCCCAGCATTTT. Translation: CASSRQLRPQHF. The chain employs TRBV28 and TRBJ1-5; tentatively, D is TRBD1 (5 bases). The CDR3 runs to 12 residues. V lost 5 bases, J lost 9 bases, and 11 bases lay in between. In germline, CDR1 is MDHEN, CDR2 SYDVKM.

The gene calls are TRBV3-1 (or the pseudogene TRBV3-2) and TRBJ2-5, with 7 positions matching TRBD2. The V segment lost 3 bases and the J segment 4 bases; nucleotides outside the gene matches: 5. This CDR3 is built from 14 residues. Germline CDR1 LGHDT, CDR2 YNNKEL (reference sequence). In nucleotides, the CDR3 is TGTGCCAGCAGCCATTGGGAGGGTGGAGAGACCCAGTACTTC. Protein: CASSHWEGGETQYF.

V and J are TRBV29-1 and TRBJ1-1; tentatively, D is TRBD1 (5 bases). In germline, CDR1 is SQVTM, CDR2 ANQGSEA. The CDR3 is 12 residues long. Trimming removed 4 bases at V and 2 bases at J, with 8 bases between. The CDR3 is CSVGRGNTEAFF. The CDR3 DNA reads TGCAGCGTTGGAAGGGGAAACACTGAAGCTTTCTTT.

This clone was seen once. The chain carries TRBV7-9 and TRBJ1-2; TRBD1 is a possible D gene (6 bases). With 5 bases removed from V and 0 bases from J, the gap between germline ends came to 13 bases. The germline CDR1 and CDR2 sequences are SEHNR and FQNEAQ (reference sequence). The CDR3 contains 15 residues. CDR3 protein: CASSTAGAPNYGYTF. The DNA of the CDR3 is TGTGCCAGCAGCACGGCAGGGGCCCCTAACTATGGCTACACCTTC.

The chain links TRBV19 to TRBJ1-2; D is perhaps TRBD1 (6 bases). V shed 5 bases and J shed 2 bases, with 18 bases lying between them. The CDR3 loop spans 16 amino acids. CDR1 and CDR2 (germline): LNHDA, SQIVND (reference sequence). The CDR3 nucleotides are TGTGCCAGTAGTCCAGGGACACCCGACGCAAACTATGGCTACACCTTC. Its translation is CASSPGTPDANYGYTF. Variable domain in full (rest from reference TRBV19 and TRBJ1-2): DGGITQSPKYLFRKEGQNVTLSCEQNLNHDAMYWYRQDPGQGLRLIYYSQIVNDFQKGDIAEGYSVSREKKESFPLTVTSAQKNPTAFYLCASSPGTPDANYGYTFGSGTRLTVV.

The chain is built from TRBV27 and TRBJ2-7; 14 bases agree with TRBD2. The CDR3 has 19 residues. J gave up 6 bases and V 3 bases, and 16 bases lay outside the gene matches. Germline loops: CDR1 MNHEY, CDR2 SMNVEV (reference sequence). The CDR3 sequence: CASSFRLAGGWVAIVEQYF. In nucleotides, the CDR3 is TGTGCCAGCAGTTTCCGACTAGCGGGGGGGTGGGTGGCCATAGTCGAGCAGTACTTC.

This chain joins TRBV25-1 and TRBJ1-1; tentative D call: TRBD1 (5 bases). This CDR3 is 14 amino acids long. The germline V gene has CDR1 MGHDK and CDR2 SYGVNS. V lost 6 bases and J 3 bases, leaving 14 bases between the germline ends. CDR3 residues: CASSVGGLDTEAFF. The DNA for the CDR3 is TGTGCCAGCAGCGTCGGGGGGTTGGACACTGAAGCTTTCTTT.

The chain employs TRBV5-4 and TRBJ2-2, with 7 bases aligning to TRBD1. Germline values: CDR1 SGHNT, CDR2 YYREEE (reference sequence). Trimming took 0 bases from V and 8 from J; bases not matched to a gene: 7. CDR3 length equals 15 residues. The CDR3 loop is CASSLVPGGKGELFF. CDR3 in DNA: TGTGCCAGCAGCTTGGTGCCAGGGGGTAAGGGGGAGCTGTTTTTT.

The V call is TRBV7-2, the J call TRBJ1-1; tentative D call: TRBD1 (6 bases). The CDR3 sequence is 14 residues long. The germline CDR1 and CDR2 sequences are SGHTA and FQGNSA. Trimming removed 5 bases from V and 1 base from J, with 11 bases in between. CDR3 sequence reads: CASSPGQTNTEAFF. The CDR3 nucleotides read TGTGCCAGCAGCCCCGGACAGACGAACACTGAAGCTTTCTTT.

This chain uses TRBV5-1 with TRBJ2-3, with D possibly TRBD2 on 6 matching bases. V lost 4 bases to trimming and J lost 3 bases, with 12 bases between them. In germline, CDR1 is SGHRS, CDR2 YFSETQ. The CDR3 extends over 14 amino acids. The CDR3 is CASSSGGFTDTQYF. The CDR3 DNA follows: TGCGCCAGCAGCAGTGGAGGGTTTACAGATACGCAGTATTTT.

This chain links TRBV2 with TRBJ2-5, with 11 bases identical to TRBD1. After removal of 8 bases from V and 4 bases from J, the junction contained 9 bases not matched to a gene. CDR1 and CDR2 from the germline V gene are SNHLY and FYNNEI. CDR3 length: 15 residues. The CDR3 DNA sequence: TGTGCCAGCTTCCAGGGACAGGGGGTTGGAGAGACCCAGTACTTC. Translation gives CASFQGQGVGETQYF. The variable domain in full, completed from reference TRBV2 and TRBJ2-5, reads EPEVTQTPSHQVTQMGQEVILRCVPISNHLYFYWYRQILGQKVEFLVSFYNNEISEKSEIFDDQFSVERPDGSNFTLKIRSTKLEDSAMYFCASFQGQGVGETQYFGPGTRLLVL.

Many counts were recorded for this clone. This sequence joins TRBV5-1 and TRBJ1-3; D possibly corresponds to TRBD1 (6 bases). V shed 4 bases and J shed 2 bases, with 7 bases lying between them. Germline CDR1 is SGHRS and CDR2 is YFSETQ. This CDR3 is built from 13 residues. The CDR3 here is CASSEGAGNTIYF. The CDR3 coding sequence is TGCGCCAGCAGCGAGGGGGCTGGAAACACCATATATTTT.

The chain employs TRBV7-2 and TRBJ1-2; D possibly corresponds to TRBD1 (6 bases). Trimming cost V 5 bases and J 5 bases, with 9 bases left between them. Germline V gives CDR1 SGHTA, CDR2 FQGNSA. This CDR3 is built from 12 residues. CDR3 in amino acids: CASSSRGYGYTF. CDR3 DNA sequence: TGTGCCAGCAGCAGCAGGGGTTATGGCTACACCTTC.

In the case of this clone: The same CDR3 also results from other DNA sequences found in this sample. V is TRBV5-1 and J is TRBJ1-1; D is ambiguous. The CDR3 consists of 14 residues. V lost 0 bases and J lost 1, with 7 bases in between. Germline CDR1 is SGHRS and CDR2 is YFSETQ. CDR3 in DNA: TGCGCCAGCAGCTTGGTAACGGGGAACACTGAAGCTTTCTTT. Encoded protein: CASSLVTGNTEAFF.

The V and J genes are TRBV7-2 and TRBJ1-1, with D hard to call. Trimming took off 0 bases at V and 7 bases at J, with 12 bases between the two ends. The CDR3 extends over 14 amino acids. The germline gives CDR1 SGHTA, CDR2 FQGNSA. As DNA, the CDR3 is TGTGCCAGCAGCTTAGCGTCGGGGAGGTTTGAAGCTTTCTTT. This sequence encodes CASSLASGRFEAFF.

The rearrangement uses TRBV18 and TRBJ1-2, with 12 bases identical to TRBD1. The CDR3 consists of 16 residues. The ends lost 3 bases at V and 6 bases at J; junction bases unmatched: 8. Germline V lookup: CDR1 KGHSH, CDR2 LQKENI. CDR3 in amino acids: CASSPQPGQGADGYTF. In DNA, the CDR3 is TGTGCCAGCTCACCCCAACCGGGACAGGGGGCCGATGGCTACACCTTC.

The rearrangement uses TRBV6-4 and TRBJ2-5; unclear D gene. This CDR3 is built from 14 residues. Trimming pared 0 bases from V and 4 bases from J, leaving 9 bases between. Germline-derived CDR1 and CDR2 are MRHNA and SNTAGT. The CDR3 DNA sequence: TGTGCCAGCAGTGACTCGGCGGAGTCAGAGACCCAGTACTTC. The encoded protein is CASSDSAESETQYF.

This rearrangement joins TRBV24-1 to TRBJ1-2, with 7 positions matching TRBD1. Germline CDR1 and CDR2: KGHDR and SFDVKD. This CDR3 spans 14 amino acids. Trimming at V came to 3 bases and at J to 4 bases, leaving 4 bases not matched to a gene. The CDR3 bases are TGTGCCACCAGTGATCCCGGGACAGTCTATGGCTACACCTTC. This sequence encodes CATSDPGTVYGYTF.

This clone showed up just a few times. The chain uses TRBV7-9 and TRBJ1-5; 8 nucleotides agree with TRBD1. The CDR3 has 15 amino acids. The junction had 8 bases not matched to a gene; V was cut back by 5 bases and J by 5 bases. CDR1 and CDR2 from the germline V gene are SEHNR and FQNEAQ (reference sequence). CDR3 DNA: TGTGCCAGCAGCCTCCTATCGACAGGGGATCAGCCCCAGCATTTT. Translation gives CASSLLSTGDQPQHF.

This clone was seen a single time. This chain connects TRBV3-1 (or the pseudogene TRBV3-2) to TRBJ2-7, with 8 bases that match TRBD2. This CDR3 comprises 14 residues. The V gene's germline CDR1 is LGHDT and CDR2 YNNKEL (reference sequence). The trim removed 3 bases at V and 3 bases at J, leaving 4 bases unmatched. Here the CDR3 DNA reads TGTGCCAGCAGCCAGGGACTAGTCGGCTACGAGCAGTACTTC. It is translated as CASSQGLVGYEQYF.